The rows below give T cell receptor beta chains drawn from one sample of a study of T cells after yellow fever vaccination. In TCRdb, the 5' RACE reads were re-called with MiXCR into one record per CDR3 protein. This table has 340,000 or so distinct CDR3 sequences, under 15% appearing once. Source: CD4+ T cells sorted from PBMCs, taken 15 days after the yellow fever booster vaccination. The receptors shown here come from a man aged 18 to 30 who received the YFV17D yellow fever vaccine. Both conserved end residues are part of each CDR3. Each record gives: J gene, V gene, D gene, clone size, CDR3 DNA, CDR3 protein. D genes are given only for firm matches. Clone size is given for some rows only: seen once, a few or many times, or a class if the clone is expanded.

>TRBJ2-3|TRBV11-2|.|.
TGTGCCAGCAGAAGGAGTGCAGATACGCAGTATTTT
CASRRSADTQYF
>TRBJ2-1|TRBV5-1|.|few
TGCGCCAGCAGCTTGGACAGGATCCCTACTCGCGACAATGAGCAGTTCTTC
CASSLDRIPTRDNEQFF
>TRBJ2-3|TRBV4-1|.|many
TGCGCCAGCAGCCCGGGACCTAGGTCAGATACGCAGTATTTT
CASSPGPRSDTQYF
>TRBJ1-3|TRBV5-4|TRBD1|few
TGTGCCAGCAGCCGGGGACAGGGGGAGTCAGGAAACACCATATATTTT
CASSRGQGESGNTIYF
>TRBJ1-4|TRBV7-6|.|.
TGTGCCAGCAGCTTAGTTCTCTCGGCGGGTTCGGGTGAAAAACTGTTTTTT
CASSLVLSAGSGEKLFF
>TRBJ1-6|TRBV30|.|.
TGTGCCTGGAGTAGAGATTATAATTCACCCCTCCACTTT
CAWSRDYNSPLHF
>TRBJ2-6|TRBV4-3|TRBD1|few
TGCGCCAGCAGCCAAGGGACAGGGCTGGCCGGGGCCAACGTCCTGACTTTC
CASSQGTGLAGANVLTF
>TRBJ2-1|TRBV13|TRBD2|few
TGTGCCAGCAGCCCACACGGGCCCGGGAGGAATGAGCAGTTCTTC
CASSPHGPGRNEQFF
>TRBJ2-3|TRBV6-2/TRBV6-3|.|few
TGTGCCAGCAGTATGGGGGATACGCAGTATTTT
CASSMGDTQYF
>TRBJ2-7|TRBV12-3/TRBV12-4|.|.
TGTGCCAGCAGGCAGGCCCGATACCCCAATTCCTACGAGCAGTACTTC
CASRQARYPNSYEQYF
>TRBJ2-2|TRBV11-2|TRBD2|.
TGTGCCAGCAGGCCGCGGACTAGCGGGGGCCCTCGTGACGGGGAGCTGTTTTTT
CASRPRTSGGPRDGELFF
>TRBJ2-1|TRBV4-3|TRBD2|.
TGCGCCAGCAGCCAAGAGGGGGGGGGATTACGGGAGCAGTTCTTC
CASSQEGGGLREQFF
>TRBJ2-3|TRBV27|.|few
TGTGCCAGCAGCCCCTGGACCGCGGTGGATACGCAGTATTTT
CASSPWTAVDTQYF
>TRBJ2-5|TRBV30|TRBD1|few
TGTGCCTGGAACCAGGGGGAAGAGACCCAGTACTTC
CAWNQGEETQYF
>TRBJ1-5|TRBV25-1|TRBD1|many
TGTGCCAGCAGTGAATCCGGGACAGGGCGCAATCAGCCCCAGCATTTT
CASSESGTGRNQPQHF
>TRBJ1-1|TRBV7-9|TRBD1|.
TGTGCCAGCAGCTTTCAGGGGGTAGACACTGAAGCTTTCTTT
CASSFQGVDTEAFF
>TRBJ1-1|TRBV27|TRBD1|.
TGTGCCAGCCGACCTAGACCGGGACAGGGGCCCACTGAAGCTTTCTTT
CASRPRPGQGPTEAFF
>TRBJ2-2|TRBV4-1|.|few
TGCGCCAGCAGCCAAGGTTGGACATACACCGGGGAGCTGTTTTTT
CASSQGWTYTGELFF
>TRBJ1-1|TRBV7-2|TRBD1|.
TGTGCCAGCAGCATACGACAGGGTCGGACTGAAGCTTTCTTT
CASSIRQGRTEAFF
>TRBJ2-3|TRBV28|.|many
TGTGCCAGCAGTTTATACAGGGACTACACAGATACGCAGTATTTT
CASSLYRDYTDTQYF
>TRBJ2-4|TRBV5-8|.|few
TGTGCCAGCAGCTTAGTTGACCTAGCCAAAAACATTCAGTACTTC
CASSLVDLAKNIQYF
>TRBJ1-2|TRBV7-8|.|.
TGTGCCAGCAGCCTGTCGCTGGGCGGCTATGGCTACACCTTC
CASSLSLGGYGYTF
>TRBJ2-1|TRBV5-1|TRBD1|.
TGCGCCAGCAGCGCGGGACAGGGCTCCTACAATGAGCAGTTCTTC
CASSAGQGSYNEQFF
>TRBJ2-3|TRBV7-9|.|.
TGTGCCAGCAGCTCGCCCCCTCCAGACGGGGCACTCACAGATACGCAGTATTTT
CASSSPPPDGALTDTQYF
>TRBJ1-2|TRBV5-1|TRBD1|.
TGCGCCAGCAGTTCCCTGACAGGGGACTATGGCTACACCTTC
CASSSLTGDYGYTF
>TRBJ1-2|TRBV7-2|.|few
TGTGCCAGCAGCTTAGGCACCGGGTCTCGGATCAGTGGCTACACCTTC
CASSLGTGSRISGYTF
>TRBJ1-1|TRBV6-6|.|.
TGTGCCACACGCTCAACGGGGCATGGAAAAACTGAAGCTTTCTTT
CATRSTGHGKTEAFF
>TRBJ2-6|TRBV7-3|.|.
TGTGCCAGCAGCTTTCCTGGGGCCAACGTCCTGACTTTC
CASSFPGANVLTF
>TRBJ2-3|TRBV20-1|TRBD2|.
TGCAGTATAGCGGGTTCCACAGATACGCAGTATTTT
CSIAGSTDTQYF
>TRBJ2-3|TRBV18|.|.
TGTGCCAGCTCACAATCTATTGCGATCCCAGATACGCAGTATTTT
CASSQSIAIPDTQYF
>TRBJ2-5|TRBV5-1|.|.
TGCGCCAGCAGCTCGGGGGACAGTCAAGAGACCCAGTACTTC
CASSSGDSQETQYF
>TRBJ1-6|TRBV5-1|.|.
TGCGCCAGCAGCTTTTCGGCAGGTCTGAATTCACCCCTCCACTTT
CASSFSAGLNSPLHF
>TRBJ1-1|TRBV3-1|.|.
TGTGCCAGCAGCGGGGGGAGACAAATGAACACTGAAGCTTTCTTT
CASSGGRQMNTEAFF
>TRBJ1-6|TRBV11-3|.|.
TGTGCCAGCAGCTTAAACCAAAAGGAACCCCTCCACTTT
CASSLNQKEPLHF
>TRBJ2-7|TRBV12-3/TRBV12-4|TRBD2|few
TGTGCCAGCAGACCAAGCGGGGGGACCACCTACGAGCAGTACTTC
CASRPSGGTTYEQYF
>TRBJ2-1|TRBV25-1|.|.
TGTGCCAGCAGGGGGGGCAGGGGGTATTACAATGAGCAGTTCTTC
CASRGGRGYYNEQFF
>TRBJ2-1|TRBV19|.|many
TGTGCCAGTGTCCAAGCCAGGGGATACAATGAGCAGTTCTTC
CASVQARGYNEQFF
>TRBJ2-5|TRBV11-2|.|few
TGTGCCAGCAGGGGACCGGCCGCGGAGACCCAGTACTTC
CASRGPAAETQYF